These 22 T cell receptor beta chains share one sample of origin, sequenced in a study of T cells after yellow fever vaccination. TCRdb independently ran MiXCR on the 5' RACE reads; one entry per CDR3 protein. The profile shows about 580,000 distinct CDR3 sequences, about a sixth of them singletons. The material was PBMCs, obtained about 5 days after the first yellow fever vaccination. The receptors stem from a man aged 18 to 35 who received the YFV17D yellow fever vaccine.

The chain uses TRBV28 and TRBJ2-7, with 10 bases matching TRBD1. The ends lost 10 bases at V and 6 bases at J; junction bases unmatched: 9. This CDR3 has 13 amino acids. Per the germline V gene, CDR1 is MDHEN and CDR2 is SYDVKM. For the CDR3, the DNA is TGTGCCACCTCGGGACAGGGGATTTCCGAGCAGTACGTC. It specifies CATSGQGISEQYV.

V usage is TRBV3-1 and J usage is TRBJ2-1, with D maybe TRBD2 (7 bases). V was shortened by 4 bases and J by 3 bases, with 13 bases between the two germline ends. The CDR3 runs 15 residues. The germline V gene encodes CDR1 LGHDT and CDR2 YNNKEL (reference sequence). Here the CDR3 DNA reads TGTGCCAGCAGCCCCTGGCGGGGGCACTACAATGAGCAGTTCTTC. This sequence encodes CASSPWRGHYNEQFF.

This clonotype was counted between two and nine times. V usage is TRBV19 and J usage is TRBJ2-2, with 9 positions matching TRBD2. The CDR3 extends over 17 amino acids. V dropped 3 bases and J dropped 3; count of bases not matched to a gene: 8. CDR1 and CDR2 from the germline V gene are LNHDA and SQIVND (reference sequence). CDR3 loop: CASSMFLGGGDTGELFF. Written as DNA, the CDR3 is TGTGCCAGTAGTATGTTTCTTGGCGGGGGGGACACCGGGGAGCTGTTTTTT.

The chain uses TRBV7-9 and TRBJ2-2, with D perhaps matching TRBD2 (6 bases). Deletions cut 5 bases from V and 5 bases from J, with 18 bases between. CDR1 is SEHNR, CDR2 FQNEAQ, per germline (reference sequence). This CDR3 is built from 16 residues. The CDR3 is CASSRVDHGTTGELFF. The CDR3 DNA follows: TGTGCCAGCAGCCGCGTGGACCACGGGACTACCGGGGAGCTGTTTTTT.

The sample holds a few counts of this clonotype. This chain connects TRBV18 to TRBJ2-3, with 7 bases identical to TRBD2. Trimming took 8 bases from V and 6 from J; bases not matched to a gene: 11. The germline V gene has CDR1 KGHSH and CDR2 LQKENI. The CDR3 runs to 14 residues. Written as DNA, the CDR3 is TGTGCCAGCGCCCTAGCGGCAAACACGGATACGCAGTATTTT. It is translated as CASALAANTDTQYF.

This rearrangement joins TRBV11-2 to TRBJ1-1, with D hard to call. This CDR3 comprises 14 residues. Trimming removed 7 bases at V and 4 bases at J, with 16 bases between. Germline V gene lookup returns CDR1 SGHAT and CDR2 FQNNGV. CDR3 loop: CASTGPGRGTEAFF. The DNA for the CDR3 is TGTGCCAGCACGGGCCCCGGGCGAGGCACTGAAGCTTTCTTT.

The rearrangement joins TRBV6-5 to TRBJ2-1; 9 positions agree with TRBD2. Per the germline V gene, CDR1 is MNHEY and CDR2 is SVGAGI. The CDR3 consists of 16 residues. V lost 2 bases, J lost 11 bases, and 13 bases stayed unmatched. The CDR3 DNA is TGTGCCAGCAGTTACAACAGCGGGGGGCCTGTTAGTAAGCAGTTCTTC. Residues: CASSYNSGGPVSKQFF.

This clonotype has more than one count but fewer than ten. The chain combines TRBV7-2 with TRBJ1-6, with D possibly TRBD1 on 6 matching bases. CDR1 and CDR2 from the germline V gene are SGHTA and FQGNSA. The CDR3 is made up of 14 amino acids. Trimming removed 5 bases at V and 12 bases at J, with 17 bases between. The CDR3 loop is CASSPGGRAEPLHF. The DNA of the CDR3 is TGTGCCAGCAGCCCTGGGGGCAGGGCAGAACCCCTCCACTTT. Supplemented by reference TRBV7-2 and TRBJ1-6, the full variable domain reads GAGVSQSPSNKVTEKGKDVELRCDPISGHTALYWYRQSLGQGLEFLIYFQGNSAPDKSGLPSDRFSAERTGGSVSTLTIQRTQQEDSAVYLCASSPGGRAEPLHFGNGTRLTVT.

The CDR3 sequence is CASSPPPQGTTDTQYF. DNA for the CDR3: TGTGCCAGCAGCCCCCCTCCCCAGGGTACCACAGATACGCAGTATTTT. V and J are TRBV7-2 and TRBJ2-3, with D perhaps matching TRBD1 (5 bases). Germline CDR1 SGHTA, CDR2 FQGNSA. V was cut by 5 bases and J by 2 bases, with 17 bases left in between. The CDR3 has 16 amino acids.

The chain joins TRBV7-9 to TRBJ1-1, with 7 bases matching TRBD1. The CDR3 covers 15 residues. Per the germline V gene, CDR1 is SEHNR and CDR2 is FQNEAQ (reference sequence). V shed 5 bases and J 1 base; nucleotides not matched to a gene: 7. The CDR3 region has the DNA TGTGCCAGCAGCCCCAGCGACAGGGAGAACACTGAAGCTTTCTTT. It translates to CASSPSDRENTEAFF.

This clonotype has a handful of counts. The chain uses TRBV11-1 and TRBJ2-1; weak D call: TRBD2 (5 bases). Germline CDR1 and CDR2: SGHAT and FQDESV (reference sequence). This CDR3 is 15 amino acids long. Trimming pared 4 bases from V and 0 bases from J, leaving 10 bases between. The CDR3 region has the DNA TGTGCCAGCAGCTCGACTATCGGCTCCTACAATGAGCAGTTCTTC. Residues: CASSSTIGSYNEQFF. Supplemented by reference TRBV11-1 and TRBJ2-1, the full variable domain reads EAEVAQSPRYKITEKSQAVAFWCDPISGHATLYWYRQILGQGPELLVQFQDESVVDDSQLPKDRFSAERLKGVDSTLKIQPAELGDSAMYLCASSSTIGSYNEQFFGPGTRLTVL.

This clonotype came up a few times. The chain combines TRBV27 with TRBJ2-1, with 8 bases matching TRBD1. The CDR3 loop spans 12 amino acids. Losses at the gene ends were 7 bases for V and 10 bases for J; bases not matched to a gene: 6. CDR1 is MNHEY, CDR2 SMNVEV, per germline (reference sequence). The CDR3 sequence is CASTSYRGEQFF. Here the CDR3 DNA reads TGTGCCAGCACCTCCTACAGGGGGGAGCAGTTCTTC.

The sample holds a few counts of this clonotype. The chain recombines TRBV12-3 or TRBV12-4 with TRBJ1-1; 9 positions match TRBD1. This CDR3 is 16 amino acids long. V trimming: 5 bases; J trimming: 3 bases; junction bases outside the gene matches: 10. CDR3 sequence reads: CASSDQQGALDTEAFF. CDR3 in DNA: TGTGCCAGCAGTGACCAACAGGGGGCTTTAGACACTGAAGCTTTCTTT.

This clonotype was detected many times. The V and J genes are TRBV24-1 and TRBJ1-2, with a possible D match to TRBD1 (5 bases). V was trimmed by 5 bases and J by 0 bases, leaving 18 bases between them. This CDR3 comprises 17 residues. The germline CDR1 and CDR2 sequences are KGHDR and SFDVKD. In DNA, the CDR3 is TGTGCCACCAGTGCTCCTCTCGGGGGGGAAGCTAACTATGGCTACACCTTC. It encodes CATSAPLGGEANYGYTF.

The table lists this clonotype with a count of one. The CDR3 coding sequence is TGCAGTGCTATGTCCGGGGGCCGGGGAGAGAGTGAGCAGTTCTTC. It yields the protein CSAMSGGRGESEQFF. J is TRBJ2-1 and V is TRBV20-1; D assignment may be TRBD1 or TRBD2 (6 bases each). The CDR3 runs 15 residues. V was clipped by 4 bases and J by 9 bases, with 22 bases between them. Germline CDR1 reads DFQATT; CDR2 reads SNEGSKA (reference sequence).

This chain joins TRBV6-6 and TRBJ2-7, with D uncertain. Germline V lookup: CDR1 MNHNY, CDR2 SVGAGI (reference sequence). The V and J ends lost 2 bases and 4 bases respectively, with 9 bases between them. CDR3 length: 13 amino acids. The CDR3 DNA is TGTGCCAGCAGTTACGGGGAACTTTACGAGCAGTACTTC. Its translation: CASSYGELYEQYF.

Ten or more counts support this clonotype. The rearrangement uses TRBV5-4 and TRBJ2-5; 8 bases fit TRBD2. The germline V gene has CDR1 SGHNT and CDR2 YYREEE (reference sequence). CDR3 length equals 16 residues. Trimming removed 0 bases from V and 1 base from J; junction bases left unmatched: 5. The CDR3 region is CASSLGGGGTQETQYF. The CDR3 nucleotides are TGTGCCAGCAGCTTGGGTGGCGGGGGGACCCAAGAGACCCAGTACTTC.

Only a few counts were recorded for this clonotype. The chain is built from TRBV7-2 and TRBJ1-1; D possibly corresponds to TRBD1 (5 bases). This CDR3 comprises 14 residues. Germline values: CDR1 SGHTA, CDR2 FQGNSA. Trimming left V 5 bases short and J 1 base short, with 11 bases between. CDR3 nucleotides: TGTGCCAGCAGCGCGGGACGGAGGAACACTGAAGCTTTCTTT. This encodes CASSAGRRNTEAFF.

The chain employs TRBV7-9 and TRBJ2-3; D could derive from TRBD1 or TRBD2 (6 bases each). The CDR3 contains 15 residues. Germline CDR1 reads SEHNR; CDR2 reads FQNEAQ (reference sequence). Trimming removed 4 bases at V and 3 bases at J, with 14 bases between. The CDR3 DNA reads TGTGCCAGCAGCTCAAATAGGGGGAGGACAGATACGCAGTATTTT. Amino acids: CASSSNRGRTDTQYF.

The chain links TRBV15 to TRBJ1-1; D is unresolved. Germline CDR1 LNHNV, CDR2 YYDKDF (reference sequence). The ends were cut back, 0 bases at V and 5 bases at J, with 13 bases in the middle. This CDR3 spans 15 amino acids. The CDR3 loop reads CATSREHGKGTEAFF. CDR3 coding DNA: TGTGCCACCAGCAGAGAACATGGGAAAGGGACTGAAGCTTTCTTT. Based on the CDR3 plus reference TRBV15 and TRBJ1-1, the full variable domain is DAMVIQNPRYQVTQFGKPVTLSCSQTLNHNVMYWYQQKSSQAPKLLFHYYDKDFNNEADTPDNFQSRRPNTSFCFLDIRSPGLGDTAMYLCATSREHGKGTEAFFGQGTRLTVV.

The V and J genes are TRBV7-2 and TRBJ2-3, with D possibly matching TRBD2 (7 bases). The CDR3 extends over 15 amino acids. V lost 1 base to trimming and J lost 6 bases, with 14 bases between them. Germline V CDR1 and CDR2: SGHTA, FQGNSA. This chain's CDR3 is CASSLDPGGGDTQYF. CDR3 nucleotides: TGTGCCAGCAGCTTAGATCCGGGGGGCGGGGATACGCAGTATTTT.

This clonotype was observed a few times. The chain couples TRBV29-1 to TRBJ1-5, with 10 nucleotides matching TRBD1. Germline CDR1 is SQVTM and CDR2 is ANQGSEA. There are 14 residues in the CDR3. V shed 4 bases and J 6 bases; nucleotides not matched to a gene: 6. CDR3 residues: CSVGGQGTGQPQHF. In nucleotides, the CDR3 is TGCAGCGTTGGGGGACAGGGGACAGGTCAGCCCCAGCATTTT. The complete variable domain, with remaining parts taken from reference TRBV29-1 and TRBJ1-5, reads SAVISQKPSRDICQRGTSLTIQCQVDSQVTMMFWYRQQPGQSLTLIATANQGSEATYESGFVIDKFPISRPNLTFSTLTVSNMSPEDSSIYLCSVGGQGTGQPQHFGDGTRLSIL.